What follows are 22 T cell receptor beta chains derived from one specimen sequenced in a study of T cell repertoires in cytomegalovirus infection. From the reads, TCRdb called clonotypes with MiXCR, one entry per CDR3 protein. The data show roughly 130,000 distinct CDR3 sequences, about 24% seen once. No antigen has been assigned to these receptors. The specimen sequenced was PBMCs, sequenced either directly or after in vitro stimulation (not recorded which). The receptors were sampled from a human donor in good health (CMV status not recorded). Some clones in this sample may be carry-over from other donors' samples.

The CDR3 nucleotides read TGTGCCAGCAGTGATACTAGCGGGAGGGCCGGTGAGCAGTTCTTC. This sequence encodes CASSDTSGRAGEQFF. The chain combines TRBV6-1 with TRBJ2-1; 13 nucleotides match TRBD2. Germline lookup yields CDR1 MNHNS and CDR2 SASEGT. There are 15 residues in the CDR3. V shed 3 bases, J shed 9 bases, and the junction held 5 bases outside the gene matches.

This clonotype has at least ten counts. This rearrangement joins TRBV29-1 to TRBJ2-1; D possibly uses TRBD1 or TRBD2 (6 bases each). This CDR3 has 13 amino acids. Germline CDR1 reads SQVTM; CDR2 reads ANQGSEA. V lost 5 bases and J lost 4, with 12 bases in between. The CDR3 DNA follows: TGCAGCGTTCAAGGGGGACTTTACAATGAGCAGTTCTTC. Translation gives CSVQGGLYNEQFF.

The sample holds a few counts of this clonotype. This rearrangement joins TRBV20-1 to TRBJ1-2, with unresolved D. CDR1 and CDR2 (germline): DFQATT, SNEGSKA (reference sequence). This CDR3 has 14 amino acids. Trimming cost V 3 bases and J 6 bases, with 17 bases left between them. The CDR3 reads CSASGLRGSDGYTF. CDR3 DNA sequence: TGCAGTGCTAGCGGCCTACGGGGATCGGATGGCTACACCTTC.

This clonotype was picked up many times. The chain recombines TRBV7-2 with TRBJ1-1; weak D call: TRBD1 (5 bases). Germline V gene data show CDR1 as SGHTA and CDR2 as FQGNSA. CDR3 size: 13 residues. The germline V and J ends were trimmed by 5 bases and 2 bases, with 9 bases remaining between them. The chain's CDR3 is CASSKQVNTEAFF. CDR3 nucleotide sequence: TGTGCCAGCAGCAAACAGGTTAACACTGAAGCTTTCTTT.

This clonotype was counted ten times or more. The chain uses TRBV7-2 and TRBJ1-1; possibly TRBD1 for D (5 bases). Germline CDR1 is SGHTA and CDR2 is FQGNSA. The V end lost 3 bases, the J end lost 4 bases, and 15 bases lay between the germline ends. The CDR3 runs to 15 residues. The CDR3 loop is CASSFLLGAGTEAFF. CDR3 DNA: TGTGCCAGCAGCTTTCTTTTAGGGGCGGGCACTGAAGCTTTCTTT.

The table lists this clonotype with many counts. The chain employs TRBV11-2 and TRBJ2-5, with D maybe TRBD2 (6 bases). CDR1 is SGHAT and CDR2 is FQNNGV in the germline V gene. The CDR3 contains 12 residues. V was cut by 7 bases and J by 5 bases, with 11 bases left in between. CDR3 bases: TGTGCCAGCACCCCGGCGGGGGAGACCCAGTACTTC. It specifies CASTPAGETQYF.

This clonotype has a handful of counts. The chain recombines TRBV7-6 with TRBJ2-1; no firm D call. V gave up 9 bases and J gave up 7 bases, with 13 bases separating them. CDR1 is SGHVS, CDR2 FNYEAQ, per germline. This CDR3 comprises 12 residues. This CDR3 reads CASNVGINEQFF. In DNA, the CDR3 is TGTGCCAGTAATGTAGGGATAAATGAGCAGTTCTTC. The full variable domain, completed using reference TRBV7-6 and TRBJ2-1, is GAGVSQSPRYKVTKRGQDVALRCDPISGHVSLYWYRQALGQGPEFLTYFNYEAQQDKSGLPNDRFSAERPEGSISTLTIQRTEQRDSAMYRCASNVGINEQFFGPGTRLTVL.

This clonotype has ten or more counts. The chain uses TRBV7-6 and TRBJ2-5; D uncertain. This CDR3 comprises 11 residues. Germline V gene lookup returns CDR1 SGHVS and CDR2 FNYEAQ. Trimming cost V 3 bases and J 4 bases, with 3 bases left between them. In DNA form, the CDR3 reads TGTGCCAGCAGCTTTGGAGAGACCCAGTACTTC. The encoded protein is CASSFGETQYF.

This chain joins TRBV15 and TRBJ2-1; 9 bases map to TRBD1. The trim removed 6 bases at V and 4 bases at J, leaving 4 bases unmatched. The CDR3 runs 14 residues. From germline, CDR1 is LNHNV and CDR2 YYDKDF (reference sequence). CDR3 residues: CATRQGATYNEQFF. In DNA, the CDR3 is TGTGCCACCAGACAGGGGGCCACTTACAATGAGCAGTTCTTC.

Written as DNA, the CDR3 is TGTGCCAGCAGCGTAGGAGGTTCGGACATTCAGTACTTC. Encoded protein: CASSVGGSDIQYF. The chain uses TRBV9 and TRBJ2-4; D is uncertain. Deletions cut 0 bases from V and 8 bases from J, with 9 bases between. CDR1 is SGDLS, CDR2 YYNGEE, per germline. The CDR3 contains 13 residues.

This clonotype was counted only a few times. The chain uses TRBV20-1 and TRBJ2-7; the D gene is possibly TRBD2 (6 bases). This CDR3 contains 14 residues. The V end lost 0 bases, the J end lost 2 bases, and 11 bases lay between the germline ends. The germline V gene has CDR1 DFQATT and CDR2 SNEGSKA (reference sequence). The CDR3 nucleotides read TGCAGTGCTAGAGATGTACTAGCAACCTACGAGCAGTACTTC. Protein: CSARDVLATYEQYF.

The CDR3 protein is CASSTQLGRNSYNEQFF. CDR3 nucleotide sequence: TGCGCCAGCAGCACCCAACTAGGCCGTAACTCCTACAATGAGCAGTTCTTC. The rearrangement uses TRBV5-1 and TRBJ2-1; D is possibly TRBD2 (5 bases). Between the trimmed V and J ends, which lost 4 bases and 0 bases, there was a span of 17 bases. This CDR3 comprises 17 residues. The germline gives CDR1 SGHRS, CDR2 YFSETQ.

This clonotype was detected many times. The chain recombines TRBV7-8 with TRBJ2-3; 13 bases match TRBD2. The CDR3 contains 15 residues. Losses at the gene ends were 5 bases for V and 6 bases for J; bases not matched to a gene: 5. Germline V lookup: CDR1 SGHVS, CDR2 FQNEAQ. CDR3 sequence: CASSPGLAGPDTQYF. CDR3 nucleotide sequence: TGTGCCAGCAGCCCGGGACTAGCGGGACCCGATACGCAGTATTTT.

The chain uses TRBV29-1 and TRBJ2-2; D is uncertain. The CDR3 has 15 amino acids. The germline V gene has CDR1 SQVTM and CDR2 ANQGSEA. V lost 2 bases, J lost 0 bases, and 10 bases lay in between. CDR3 region: CSVEKGTANTGELFF. The CDR3 nucleotides read TGCAGCGTTGAAAAGGGAACAGCGAACACCGGGGAGCTGTTTTTT.

The chain joins TRBV28 to TRBJ2-7; tentative D call: TRBD1 (5 bases). The ends were cut back, 4 bases at V and 2 bases at J, with 15 bases in the middle. The CDR3 extends over 15 amino acids. Germline V lookup: CDR1 MDHEN, CDR2 SYDVKM. CDR3 DNA: TGTGCCAGCAGTTCCATCAGGGATAGGGCCTACGAGCAGTACTTC. Its translation: CASSSIRDRAYEQYF.

On this clonotype itself: Just one base apart from a much larger clone, this may be a read error. J is TRBJ2-1 and V is TRBV7-2, with D perhaps TRBD2 (6 bases). The CDR3 loop spans 15 amino acids. The germline CDR1 and CDR2 sequences are SGHTA and FQGNSA. CDR3 loop: CARSLILAVYNEQFF. Here the CDR3 DNA reads TGTGCCCGCAGCTTGATACTAGCCGTGTACAATGAGCAGTTCTTC.

The rearrangement links TRBV12-3 or TRBV12-4 to TRBJ1-4, with TRBD1 matching 10 bases. There are 15 residues in the CDR3. Trimming removed 5 bases from V and 8 bases from J; junction bases left unmatched: 8. CDR3 nucleotide sequence: TGTGCCAGCAGTAGAAGACAGGGGGCCCAGGAAAAACTGTTTTTT. Residues: CASSRRQGAQEKLFF.

This clonotype has just a few counts. The chain joins TRBV12-3 or TRBV12-4 to TRBJ1-4; D is undetermined. CDR3 size: 17 residues. V was trimmed by 1 base and J by 4 bases, leaving 16 bases between them. Written as DNA, the CDR3 is TGTGCCAGCAGTTTAGTCCTCCGCCAAGGTAGTAATGAAAAACTGTTTTTT. Translation: CASSLVLRQGSNEKLFF.

This clonotype has a handful of counts. The chain links TRBV6-1 to TRBJ2-1, with TRBD2 identical over 8 bases. Trimming removed 4 bases from V and 8 bases from J; junction bases left unmatched: 13. This CDR3 has 16 amino acids. Germline V lookup: CDR1 MNHNS, CDR2 SASEGT. CDR3 region: CASSATVAGYLDEQFF. The CDR3, as DNA: TGTGCCAGCAGTGCGACCGTAGCGGGATACTTGGATGAGCAGTTCTTC.

The chain recombines TRBV12-3 or TRBV12-4 with TRBJ1-1; no clear D. Trimming took off 6 bases at V and 5 bases at J, with 16 bases between the two ends. The CDR3 is made up of 14 amino acids. CDR3 loop: CASSFTGHRTEAFF. The DNA of the CDR3 is TGTGCCAGCAGCTTTACGGGCCACCGGACTGAAGCTTTCTTT.

This clonotype was detected a few times. This chain links TRBV28 with TRBJ2-4; 7 bases are a match to TRBD1. There are 13 residues in the CDR3. The J segment lost 7 bases and the V segment lost 6 bases, leaving 6 bases of the junction unmatched. Germline-derived CDR1 and CDR2 are MDHEN and SYDVKM. For the CDR3, the DNA is TGTGCCAGCAGGCGACCCAGGGGGAACATTCAGTACTTC. This sequence encodes CASRRPRGNIQYF.

The CDR3 DNA sequence: TGCGCCAGCAGCCAAGCCCCGTTTGAAAAACTGTTTTTT. As protein: CASSQAPFEKLFF. This sequence joins TRBV4-1 and TRBJ1-4; D ambiguous. There are 13 residues in the CDR3. V lost 1 base, J lost 7 bases, and 7 bases lay in between. Germline lookup yields CDR1 MGHRA and CDR2 YSYEKL.